The clone carrying this TCR beta chain was counted ten times or more. Its antigen is not known. Unique molecular identifiers were linked by the library to individual cDNA molecules. In the authors' methods: A per-sample median of approximately 100,000 TCRs was observed, with a range of about 20,000 to 700,000. Via MiXCR, TCRdb re-called the RACE reads, giving one row per CDR3 protein. In this record, the V and J calls reflect TCRdb's handling and not the investigators' own analysis. The table records approximately 90,000 distinct CDR3 sequences, roughly 8% of them present only once. This sample was included in a study of human T cells and chemical hapten exposure. Study background: It was small differences in pooled library volume that mainly caused per-sample TCR yields to vary. General study findings and limits: DPC sensitization left the count of TCRs above 1 in 1000 unchanged.

As for time point: healthy volunteer bleed at 2 weeks. The study extracted total RNA from unfractionated whole blood. The sample was whole blood. The TCR originated in a female donor in good health. Some clones in this sample may be carry-over from other donors' samples.

The CDR3 DNA follows: TGTGCCAGCAGTTTAATCCTTGCATTCTCGGGCTACACCTTC. Protein product: CASSLILAFSGYTF. This chain uses TRBV28 with TRBJ1-2; the D is unclear. The CDR3 extends over 14 amino acids. Trimming removed 2 bases at V and 8 bases at J, with 15 bases between. Germline loops: CDR1 MDHEN, CDR2 SYDVKM.